The rows below give T cell receptor beta chains drawn from one sample of a study of T cell responses to AZD1222 COVID-19 vaccine. Sequencing was performed with immunoSEQ multiplex PCR; in TCRdb, only in-frame clones are kept and a portion is missing. Of about 190,000 clones listed, over 80% are singletons. The input for sequencing was peripheral blood, taken on day 0 of MenACWY control vaccination. Receptors were obtained from an adult in good health. CDR3s include the opening cysteine and the closing phenylalanine or tryptophan. A D gene is named only where the DNA matches it firmly. A row's size may be missing; if present it is once, few, many or a size class.

V: TRBV7-9; D: -; size: -; J: TRBJ2-6; DNA: TGTGCCAGCAGCTTAGGAGGCGGTGGTCCAGCTGGGGCCAACGTCCTGACTTTC; CDR3: CASSLGGGGPAGANVLTF
V: TRBV6-5; D: -; size: once; J: TRBJ2-7; DNA: TGTGCCAGCAGTTACTCGTGGGACACCAACGAGCAGTACTTC; CDR3: CASSYSWDTNEQYF
V: TRBV7-3; D: -; size: -; J: TRBJ2-1; DNA: TGTGCCAGCAGCCCGGATAACAATGAGCAGTTCTTC; CDR3: CASSPDNNEQFF
V: TRBV14; D: TRBD1; size: -; J: TRBJ2-5; DNA: TGTGCCAGCAGCACAGGGGCAGACCAAGAGACCCAGTACTTC; CDR3: CASSTGADQETQYF
V: TRBV6-4; D: -; size: few; J: TRBJ2-1; DNA: TGTGCCAGCAGTGACCCTTCCCCGACTAGAAGGGTGGTGGATGAGCAGTTCTTC; CDR3: CASSDPSPTRRVVDEQFF
V: TRBV18; D: TRBD2; size: -; J: TRBJ2-3; DNA: TGTGCCAGCTCACCGACTAGCGGGGGCGCAGATACGCAGTATTTT; CDR3: CASSPTSGGADTQYF
V: TRBV18; D: TRBD1; size: -; J: TRBJ2-5; DNA: TGTGCCAGCTCACACACAGGGGAAGAGACCCAGTACTTC; CDR3: CASSHTGEETQYF
V: TRBV27; D: -; size: -; J: TRBJ1-2; DNA: TGTGCCAGCAGTCTACAAGGAGGGAACTATGGCTACACCTTC; CDR3: CASSLQGGNYGYTF
V: TRBV6-5; D: -; size: -; J: TRBJ1-4; DNA: TGTGCCAGCAGAGCGGACCGAAATGAAAAACTGTTTTTT; CDR3: CASRADRNEKLFF
V: TRBV6-5; D: TRBD2; size: -; J: TRBJ2-7; DNA: TGTGCCAGCACTCCGGGAGGGCAGGATAAGCAGTACTTC; CDR3: CASTPGGQDKQYF
V: TRBV4-3; D: -; size: once; J: TRBJ1-2; DNA: TGCGCCAGCAGCCAAGGGGGTGGCTACACCTTC; CDR3: CASSQGGGYTF
V: TRBV9; D: -; size: -; J: TRBJ2-1; DNA: TGTGCCAGCAGCGTAAATCCGGTTAACAATGAGCAGTTCTTC; CDR3: CASSVNPVNNEQFF
V: TRBV6-6; D: -; size: -; J: TRBJ2-1; DNA: TGTGCCAGCACCCCGAGACGGGGTAACAATGAGCAGTTCTTC; CDR3: CASTPRRGNNEQFF
V: TRBV18; D: -; size: -; J: TRBJ2-5; DNA: TGTGCCAGCTCGCCATTAGCGGCAGAGACCCAGTACTTC; CDR3: CASSPLAAETQYF